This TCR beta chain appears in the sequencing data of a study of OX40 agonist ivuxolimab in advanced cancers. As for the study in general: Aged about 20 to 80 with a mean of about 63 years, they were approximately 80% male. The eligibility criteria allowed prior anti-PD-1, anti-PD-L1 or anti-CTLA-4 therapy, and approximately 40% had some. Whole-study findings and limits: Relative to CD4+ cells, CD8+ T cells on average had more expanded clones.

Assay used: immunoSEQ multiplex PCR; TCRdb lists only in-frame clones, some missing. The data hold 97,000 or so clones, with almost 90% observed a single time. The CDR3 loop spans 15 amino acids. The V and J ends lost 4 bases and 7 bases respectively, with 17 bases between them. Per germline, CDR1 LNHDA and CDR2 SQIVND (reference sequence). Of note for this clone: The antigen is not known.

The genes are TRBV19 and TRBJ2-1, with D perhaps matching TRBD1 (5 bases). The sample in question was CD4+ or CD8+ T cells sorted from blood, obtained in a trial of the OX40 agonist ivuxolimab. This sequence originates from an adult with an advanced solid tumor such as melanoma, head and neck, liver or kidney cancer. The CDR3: CASSNPGNVQNEQFF. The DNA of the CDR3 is TGTGCCAGTAGTAACCCAGGGAATGTACAGAATGAGCAGTTCTTC. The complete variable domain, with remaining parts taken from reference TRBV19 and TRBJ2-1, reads DGGITQSPKYLFRKEGQNVTLSCEQNLNHDAMYWYRQDPGQGLRLIYYSQIVNDFQKGDIAEGYSVSREKKESFPLTVTSAQKNPTAFYLCASSNPGNVQNEQFFGPGTRLTVL.